This T cell receptor (beta chain) emerged from a study of post-analysis software for immune sequencing data. As for the study in general: Relapsing-remitting, secondary progressive and progressive-relapsing multiple sclerosis courses were included. Study-level points and caveats: For normalized Chao1 diversity, multiple sclerosis patients scored significantly lower than controls did. When patients were compared with controls, a handful of TRBV segments were more frequent, TRBV5-6, TRBV5-1 and TRBV20-1 among them.

Germline CDR1 reads SQVTM; CDR2 reads ANQGSEA. The CDR3 contains 12 residues. Losses at the gene ends were 2 bases for V and 4 bases for J; bases not matched to a gene: 1. The table lists this clonotype with a few counts. Its target is unknown. Built from TCR beta cDNA, the libraries had unique molecular identifiers in them. TCRdb recomputed calls from the PCR reads with MiXCR, one row per CDR3 protein. The sample has approximately 730,000 distinct CDR3 sequences, around 42% seen once. This rearrangement joins TRBV29-1 to TRBJ2-5; TRBD2 matches 7 bases. Sequencing input: blood. This TCR was sampled from a girl aged 10 to 17 with multiple sclerosis. The CDR3 coding sequence is TGCAGCGTTGAACCTAGCGGAGAGACCCAGTACTTC. It is translated as CSVEPSGETQYF.